One and the same sample provided the 23 T cell receptor beta chains below, sequenced in a study of blood T cell repertoires in COVID-19. Generated by immunoSEQ multiplex PCR, the TCRdb table keeps only in-frame clones and is missing some. This sample has fewer than 700,000 clones; approximately 88% occur once, and the top ten carry roughly 7.3%. The sequenced sample was peripheral blood. The receptors here all came from a woman in her forties or fifties with COVID-19, enrolled during active disease.

The chain has TRBV2 and TRBJ2-7, with D possibly matching TRBD2 (6 bases). Looked up from germline, CDR1 is SNHLY and CDR2 is FYNNEI. This CDR3 is built from 12 residues. Trimming pared 6 bases from V and 2 bases from J, leaving 8 bases between. The CDR3 sequence is CASRGLTYEQYF. The DNA for the CDR3 is TGTGCCAGCAGGGGACTGACCTACGAGCAGTACTTC.

CDR3 protein: CASTNRDTTFHF. In DNA form, the CDR3 reads TGTGCCAGTACCAACCGAGACACCACTTTTCATTTT. The V gene is TRBV19, the J gene TRBJ1-5, with D hard to call. The CDR3 loop spans 12 amino acids. The germline CDR1 and CDR2 sequences are LNHDA and SQIVND (reference sequence). The ends were cut back, 7 bases at V and 16 bases at J, with 20 bases in the middle.

This chain connects TRBV27 to TRBJ1-6; D is unclear. This CDR3 has 18 amino acids. With 0 bases removed from V and 0 bases from J, the gap between germline ends came to 12 bases. Per germline, CDR1 MNHEY and CDR2 SMNVEV (reference sequence). CDR3 nucleotides: TGTGCCAGCAGTTTATCAAACCCCGCGAGCTCCTATAATTCACCCCTCCACTTT. Protein: CASSLSNPASSYNSPLHF.

This clone was counted once. The chain carries TRBV6-5 and TRBJ1-2; 7 bases are a match to TRBD1. V lost 10 bases to trimming and J lost 5 bases; unmatched junction nucleotides: 10. Per germline, CDR1 MNHEY and CDR2 SVGAGI. This CDR3 comprises 13 residues. The CDR3 protein is CATRDSSFYGYTF. As DNA, the CDR3 is TGTGCCACCCGGGACAGCTCCTTTTATGGCTACACCTTC.

In this sample, this clone turned up a few times. The chain combines TRBV19 with TRBJ2-7, with 7 nucleotides matching TRBD2. CDR1 and CDR2 (germline): LNHDA, SQIVND (reference sequence). After removal of 1 base from V and 2 bases from J, the junction contained 8 bases not matched to a gene. The CDR3 is 16 residues long. The CDR3 reads CASSIGPRAGTYEQYF. Written as DNA, the CDR3 is TGTGCCAGTAGTATAGGCCCGCGAGCGGGGACCTACGAGCAGTACTTC.

This chain joins TRBV28 and TRBJ2-1; 8 bases fit TRBD1. V gave up 5 bases and J gave up 5 bases; unmatched junction bases: 5. This CDR3 region has 14 residues. Germline CDR1 is MDHEN and CDR2 is SYDVKM. CDR3 in DNA: TGTGCCAGCAGTCTACAGACAGGGGACAATGAGCAGTTCTTC. Translating it yields CASSLQTGDNEQFF.

The chain has TRBV28 and TRBJ1-5, with D possibly matching TRBD1 (6 bases). CDR1 and CDR2 (germline): MDHEN, SYDVKM. Trimming cost V 7 bases and J 0 bases, with 13 bases left between them. There are 15 residues in the CDR3. The CDR3 protein is CASTLGGDSNQPQHF. CDR3 sequence (DNA): TGTGCCAGCACCCTAGGGGGGGATAGCAATCAGCCCCAGCATTTT. Variable domain in full (rest from reference TRBV28 and TRBJ1-5): DVKVTQSSRYLVKRTGEKVFLECVQDMDHENMFWYRQDPGLGLRLIYFSYDVKMKEKGDIPEGYSVSREKKERFSLILESASTNQTSMYLCASTLGGDSNQPQHFGDGTRLSIL.

V usage is TRBV30 and J usage is TRBJ2-5, with TRBD1 identical over 10 bases. Germline-derived CDR1 and CDR2 are GTSNPN and SVGIG (reference sequence). CDR3 length: 14 residues. Trimming at V came to 5 bases and at J to 7 bases, leaving 10 bases not matched to a gene. The CDR3 nucleotides read TGTGCCTGGGCTGGGACAGGGGCTGCGGGGACCCAGTACTTC. Amino acids: CAWAGTGAAGTQYF.

CDR3 sequence reads: CASSRGQQQYF. The CDR3 region has the DNA TGCGCCAGCAGCCGCGGTCAGCAGCAGTACTTC. This sequence joins TRBV4-1 and TRBJ2-7; D is ambiguous. Trimming took 4 bases from V and 8 from J, leaving 9 bases between them. The CDR3 loop spans 11 amino acids. From germline, CDR1 is MGHRA and CDR2 YSYEKL.

This chain joins TRBV20-1 and TRBJ2-1; the match to TRBD1 covers 9 bases. With V trimmed by 5 bases and J by 8 bases, 1 base remained unmatched. The CDR3 extends over 11 amino acids. Germline CDR1 DFQATT, CDR2 SNEGSKA (reference sequence). DNA for the CDR3: TGCAGTGCTGACAGGGGGTATGAGCAGTTCTTC. Its translation is CSADRGYEQFF.

The chain has TRBV19 and TRBJ1-3, with a tentative D call TRBD1 (6 bases). V was pared by 6 bases and J by 4 bases, with 16 bases between. The CDR3 has 15 amino acids. Germline CDR1 and CDR2: LNHDA and SQIVND (reference sequence). CDR3 region: CASRYAGASGNTIYF. For the CDR3, the DNA is TGTGCCAGTAGATATGCGGGGGCTTCGGGAAACACCATATATTTT.

The gene calls are TRBV24-1 and TRBJ2-1; D is unclear. In germline, CDR1 is KGHDR, CDR2 SFDVKD. V lost 0 bases and J lost 6, with 5 bases in between. The CDR3 consists of 13 residues. The CDR3 nucleotides are TGTGCCACCAGTGATTTGCACGGCAATGAGCAGTTCTTC. This codes for CATSDLHGNEQFF.

The chain joins TRBV30 to TRBJ2-7; 9 nucleotides agree with TRBD1. The junction had 6 bases not matched to a gene; V was cut back by 2 bases and J by 7 bases. CDR1 GTSNPN and CDR2 SVGIG come from the germline V gene (reference sequence). The CDR3 totals 13 residues. The CDR3 here is CAWSSDRGREQYF. Written as DNA, the CDR3 is TGTGCCTGGAGTTCTGACAGGGGGAGGGAGCAGTACTTC.

This clone has more than one count but fewer than ten. The chain combines TRBV5-5 with TRBJ1-1; possible D gene TRBD1, 5 bases. In germline, CDR1 is SGHKS, CDR2 YYEKEE (reference sequence). Between the trimmed V and J ends, which lost 3 bases and 7 bases, there was a span of 16 bases. The length of the CDR3 is 14 residues. This CDR3 reads CASSSRGTPNEAFF. The CDR3 coding sequence is TGTGCCAGCAGCTCCCGGGGGACTCCAAATGAAGCTTTCTTT.

CDR3 DNA sequence: TGTGCCAGTAGTATGGTCACAGGGAATAGTCAGCCCCAGCATTTT. Protein: CASSMVTGNSQPQHF. This chain connects TRBV19 to TRBJ1-5, with TRBD1 as a possible D gene (6 bases). Germline CDR1 and CDR2: LNHDA and SQIVND (reference sequence). V was shortened by 3 bases and J by 6 bases, with 15 bases between the two germline ends. The length of the CDR3 is 15 residues.

The chain uses TRBV5-4 and TRBJ2-1; the match to TRBD2 covers 9 bases. The CDR3 runs 15 residues. Germline V CDR1 and CDR2: SGHNT, YYREEE (reference sequence). V shed 4 bases, J shed 7 bases, and the junction held 9 bases outside the gene matches. CDR3 coding DNA: TGTGCCAGCAGCCCCCCCGGGACTAGCCGTAATGAGCAGTTCTTC. This codes for CASSPPGTSRNEQFF.

V is TRBV7-3 and J is TRBJ1-2; 9 nucleotides agree with TRBD1. Germline CDR1 reads SGHTA; CDR2 reads FQGTGA. V shed 2 bases, J shed 8 bases, and the junction held 3 bases outside the gene matches. This CDR3 region has 13 residues. The CDR3 DNA is TGTGCCAGCAGCTTAGGACAGGGGCGAGGCTACACCTTC. This codes for CASSLGQGRGYTF.

A few counts support this clone. The V gene is TRBV5-1, the J gene TRBJ1-2, with 7 bases matching TRBD1. V lost 0 bases to trimming and J lost 5 bases; unmatched junction nucleotides: 10. The CDR3 consists of 16 residues. Germline CDR1 and CDR2: SGHRS and YFSETQ. The CDR3 sequence is CASSLVGQDLPYGYTF. CDR3 DNA: TGCGCCAGCAGCTTGGTTGGACAGGACCTCCCTTATGGCTACACCTTC. Full variable domain (missing parts from reference TRBV5-1 and TRBJ1-2): KAGVTQTPRYLIKTRGQQVTLSCSPISGHRSVSWYQQTPGQGLQFLFEYFSETQRNKGNFPGRFSGRQFSNSRSEMNVSTLELGDSALYLCASSLVGQDLPYGYTFGSGTRLTVV.

The rearrangement joins TRBV3-1 (or the pseudogene TRBV3-2) to TRBJ2-1; TRBD2 agrees at 9 bases. V gave up 5 bases and J gave up 6 bases; unmatched junction bases: 8. CDR3 length: 15 amino acids. The germline V gene encodes CDR1 LGHDT and CDR2 YNNKEL (reference sequence). CDR3 nucleotides: TGTGCCAGCAGCTTCTTGAGCGGGGGGTCCAATGAGCAGTTCTTC. This sequence encodes CASSFLSGGSNEQFF.

This clone was seen a handful of times. V gene TRBV2 combines with J gene TRBJ1-2; D is uncertain. This CDR3 has 15 residues. CDR1 and CDR2 from the germline V gene are SNHLY and FYNNEI. The V end lost 0 bases, the J end lost 2 bases, and 10 bases lay between the germline ends. CDR3 DNA sequence: TGTGCCAGCAGTGAAGCGCCAGGCCCCAACTATGGCTACACCTTC. It yields the protein CASSEAPGPNYGYTF.

This rearrangement joins TRBV5-4 to TRBJ2-3, with D maybe TRBD2 (6 bases). V was clipped by 7 bases and J by 9 bases, with 24 bases between them. Germline values: CDR1 SGHNT, CDR2 YYREEE (reference sequence). The CDR3 runs to 15 residues. The CDR3: CASSGLRDSEYTQYF. CDR3 coding DNA: TGTGCCAGCTCTGGACTCCGGGACTCTGAGTACACGCAGTATTTT.

This clone was seen a few times. The chain employs TRBV27 and TRBJ1-1; possibly TRBD1 for D (6 bases). Germline V gives CDR1 MNHEY, CDR2 SMNVEV (reference sequence). V was shortened by 3 bases and J by 1 base, with 12 bases between the two germline ends. This CDR3 is built from 15 residues. DNA for the CDR3: TGTGCCAGCAGTTTGCTGGGACACCAGAACACTGAAGCTTTCTTT. Translated, it gives CASSLLGHQNTEAFF.

The chain uses TRBV5-1 and TRBJ1-6, with 11 nucleotides matching TRBD1. V gave up 4 bases and J gave up 8 bases; unmatched junction bases: 2. The CDR3 runs 14 residues. The V gene's germline CDR1 is SGHRS and CDR2 YFSETQ. For the CDR3, the DNA is TGCGCCAGCAGCCGGGACAGGGGGGATTCACCCCTCCACTTT. It yields the protein CASSRDRGDSPLHF.